This T cell receptor (beta chain) was retrieved from a study of T-cell reconstitution after alpha-beta-depleted transplantation in children. Preparation of the TCRbeta library involved a method that used unique molecular identifiers. Using its own MiXCR run on the PCR reads, TCRdb lists one record per CDR3 protein. Found here are 500,000 or so distinct CDR3 sequences, less than 35% of them singletons; the top ten hold around 2.3%. Per germline, CDR1 MNHEY and CDR2 SVGEGT. This CDR3 contains 13 residues. V was clipped by 6 bases and J by 0 bases, with 6 bases between them. The sequence derives from a human donor who donated a stem cell graft to a child with aplastic anemia. This chain links TRBV6-2 or TRBV6-3 with TRBJ2-1; no firm D call. Sample: PBMCs from the stem cell graft donor, taken from the stem cell graft. The CDR3 region is CASSSISYNEQFF. The CDR3 DNA sequence: TGTGCCAGCAGCTCCATCTCCTACAATGAGCAGTTCTTC.